The rows below give T cell receptor beta chains drawn from one sample of a study of blood T cell repertoires in COVID-19. Generated by immunoSEQ multiplex PCR, the TCRdb table keeps only in-frame clones and is missing some. Of 200,000 or so clones in the sample, 75% to 85% are singletons; the top ten hold 7.4%. The specimen sequenced was PBMCs or T cells enriched from blood (not recorded which). The receptor source for this set is a woman aged 40 to 55 with acute COVID-19. Both conserved end residues are part of each CDR3. D genes are given only for firm matches. Only some rows state a clone size, as once, few, many or a class for expanded clones.

d_call,j_call,clone_size,v_call,cdr3_aa,cdr3_nt
.,TRBJ2-7,.,TRBV7-3,CASSFEGGYEQYF,TGTGCCAGCAGCTTTGAAGGGGGCTACGAGCAGTACTTC
TRBD1,TRBJ1-4,.,TRBV6-5,CASSQDRVDEKLFF,TGTGCCAGCAGTCAGGACAGGGTCGACGAAAAACTGTTTTTT
TRBD1,TRBJ1-1,few,TRBV7-2,CASSFMGQGMSEAFF,TGTGCCAGCAGCTTTATGGGACAGGGGATGTCTGAAGCTTTCTTT
TRBD1,TRBJ1-3,few,TRBV11-2,CASSRGQGDTRAGNTIYF,TGTGCCAGCAGCCGGGGACAGGGGGATACTCGGGCTGGAAACACCATATATTTT
TRBD1,TRBJ1-2,.,TRBV28,CASSLDRDYGYTF,TGTGCCAGCAGTCTCGACAGGGACTATGGCTACACCTTC
TRBD1,TRBJ2-1,.,TRBV28,CASSLRPGTGKFVDNEQFF,TGTGCCAGCAGTCTGCGTCCCGGGACAGGGAAATTCGTGGACAATGAGCAGTTCTTC
.,TRBJ1-1,.,TRBV27,CASSLRQANTEAFF,TGTGCCAGCAGTTTACGGCAGGCGAACACTGAAGCTTTCTTT
TRBD2,TRBJ2-1,.,TRBV28,CASSLSGREKIVDEQFF,TGTGCCAGCAGTTTATCAGGGCGGGAGAAGATAGTAGATGAGCAGTTCTTC
.,TRBJ1-5,few,TRBV27,CASSPEQGRQNQPQHF,TGTGCCAGCAGTCCTGAACAGGGTCGGCAAAATCAGCCCCAGCATTTT
TRBD1,TRBJ2-7,.,TRBV18,CASSPGQGSYEQYF,TGTGCCAGCTCACCGGGACAGGGATCCTACGAGCAGTACTTC
TRBD2,TRBJ2-2,.,TRBV27,CASSRLTSGRAQGGELFF,TGTGCCAGCAGCCGCTTGACTAGCGGGAGGGCCCAGGGCGGGGAGCTGTTTTTT
TRBD1,TRBJ1-1,.,TRBV5-5,CASSLSGTGSFGTEAFF,TGTGCCAGCAGCCTTTCCGGGACAGGGAGTTTTGGCACTGAAGCTTTCTTT
.,TRBJ1-1,.,TRBV6-1,CASSEARNTEAFF,TGTGCCAGCAGTGAAGCTCGGAACACTGAAGCTTTCTTT
.,TRBJ2-1,few,TRBV27,CASTNYDRPPSYNEQFF,TGTGCCAGCACAAATTACGACAGGCCCCCCTCCTACAATGAGCAGTTCTTC
TRBD1,TRBJ2-2,.,TRBV6-6,CASTPGQGATGELFF,TGTGCCAGCACCCCAGGACAGGGGGCGACCGGGGAGCTGTTTTTT
TRBD1,TRBJ1-2,few,TRBV28,CASIPPAGGANF,TGTGCCAGCATTCCTCCGGCAGGGGGCGCGAACTTC
.,TRBJ2-2,.,TRBV7-2,CASSPGDRRYTGELFF,TGTGCCAGCAGCCCCGGCGACAGGAGATACACCGGGGAGCTGTTTTTT
.,TRBJ1-1,.,TRBV7-9,CASSSTVNTEAFF,TGTGCCAGCAGCTCTACGGTGAACACTGAAGCTTTCTTT
.,TRBJ1-3,.,TRBV7-8,CASRPYRGGNTIYF,TGTGCCAGCAGACCATACCGGGGGGGGAACACCATATATTTT
.,TRBJ1-6,.,TRBV28,CASTRIQDSPLHF,TGTGCCAGCACACGGATCCAGGATTCACCCCTCCACTTT
.,TRBJ1-5,.,TRBV30,CAWSTGTSGNQPQHF,TGTGCCTGGAGTACCGGGACATCTGGCAATCAGCCCCAGCATTTT
.,TRBJ1-4,.,TRBV6-5,CASGQDQGFNEKLFF,TGTGCCAGCGGCCAGGACCAGGGTTTTAATGAAAAACTGTTTTTT
TRBD1,TRBJ2-7,.,TRBV19,CASSPWDRGPSVLGSREQYF,TGTGCCAGTAGTCCATGGGACAGGGGGCCATCGGTATTGGGCTCCAGGGAGCAGTACTTC
.,TRBJ1-5,.,TRBV6-2/TRBV6-3,CASGQQGGYQPQHF,TGTGCCAGCGGCCAACAGGGTGGCTATCAGCCCCAGCATTTT
TRBD2,TRBJ2-5,.,TRBV5-4,CASSLSGLAETQYF,TGTGCCAGCAGCTTGTCAGGACTAGCTGAGACCCAGTACTTC
.,TRBJ1-2,.,TRBV7-2,CASIVGPRDYGYTF,TGTGCCAGCATCGTAGGCCCCAGGGACTATGGCTACACCTTC
TRBD2,TRBJ2-3,.,TRBV5-6,CASSLSLGTSENTDTQYF,TGTGCCAGCAGCTTGAGTCTAGGAACTAGCGAAAACACAGATACGCAGTATTTT
.,TRBJ1-6,.,TRBV5-1,CASSVNRDNSPLHF,TGCGCCAGCAGCGTTAACAGGGATAATTCACCCCTCCACTTT
.,TRBJ1-1,.,TRBV6-2/TRBV6-3,CASSAGSRNTEAFF,TGTGCCAGCAGCGCCGGGAGTCGGAACACTGAAGCTTTCTTT
TRBD1,TRBJ1-6,few,TRBV30,CAWTQGRNSPLHF,TGTGCCTGGACACAGGGGAGAAATTCACCCCTCCACTTT
.,TRBJ1-3,few,TRBV6-5,CASSRGTGLSNTIYF,TGTGCCAGCAGTCGAGGAACAGGGCTTTCAAACACCATATATTTT
.,TRBJ1-1,.,TRBV30,CAWGSMNTEAFF,TGTGCCTGGGGTAGCATGAACACTGAAGCTTTCTTT
TRBD1,TRBJ2-7,.,TRBV30,CAWSGSWGQGGEQYF,TGTGCCTGGAGTGGCAGCTGGGGACAGGGGGGCGAGCAGTACTTC
.,TRBJ2-5,few,TRBV7-2,CASSLVREETQYF,TGTGCCAGCAGCTTAGTCAGGGAAGAGACCCAGTACTTC
TRBD1,TRBJ1-5,.,TRBV7-9,CASSLGQGGQPQHF,TGTGCCAGCAGCCTCGGACAGGGGGGCCAGCCCCAGCATTTT
TRBD1,TRBJ1-3,.,TRBV2,CASRNRGRGSGNTIYF,TGTGCCAGCAGGAACAGGGGAAGGGGCTCTGGAAACACCATATATTTT
.,TRBJ1-4,.,TRBV7-2,CASSTDVRGTEKLFF,TGTGCCAGCAGCACAGACGTACGTGGCACGGAAAAACTGTTTTTT
.,TRBJ2-5,.,TRBV19,CASSMGTGSLETQYF,TGTGCCAGTAGTATGGGAACAGGGAGCTTAGAGACCCAGTACTTC
.,TRBJ1-2,.,TRBV28,CASRAGFNYGYTF,TGTGCCAGCAGGGCAGGTTTTAACTATGGCTACACCTTC
.,TRBJ1-1,few,TRBV7-3,CASSLIGGGRTEAFF,TGTGCCAGCAGCCTAATAGGGGGAGGGAGGACTGAAGCTTTCTTT
TRBD1,TRBJ2-6,.,TRBV9,CASSVGWGRGTGANVLTF,TGTGCCAGCAGCGTAGGTTGGGGCAGGGGGACCGGGGCCAACGTCCTGACTTTC
.,TRBJ2-3,.,TRBV7-2,CASTHGLAPDTQYF,TGTGCCAGCACCCACGGGCTAGCCCCAGATACGCAGTATTTT
.,TRBJ2-7,.,TRBV6-1,CASSEAQILYEQYF,TGTGCCAGCAGTGAAGCGCAGATACTATACGAGCAGTACTTC
TRBD2,TRBJ2-7,.,TRBV6-4,CASEGTSGVYEQYF,TGTGCCAGCGAGGGGACTAGCGGGGTCTACGAGCAGTACTTC
TRBD1,TRBJ2-7,.,TRBV28,CASSKSTGTVYEQYF,TGTGCCAGCAGTAAATCGACCGGGACAGTATACGAGCAGTACTTC
.,TRBJ2-3,few,TRBV5-4,CASSTRVVTDTQYF,TGTGCCAGCAGTACCCGGGTAGTCACAGATACGCAGTATTTT
TRBD1,TRBJ1-5,.,TRBV10-1,CADGQGAGQPQHF,TGCGCGGACGGACAGGGGGCGGGACAGCCCCAGCATTTT
TRBD1,TRBJ1-4,.,TRBV5-1,CASSLGTGENEKLFF,TGCGCCAGCAGCTTGGGAACAGGGGAAAATGAAAAACTGTTTTTT
TRBD1,TRBJ1-4,.,TRBV2,CASSDHRGWEKLFF,TGTGCCAGCAGTGACCACAGGGGGTGGGAAAAACTGTTTTTT
.,TRBJ1-4,.,TRBV5-5,CASSLYSGEKLFF,TGTGCCAGCAGCTTGTACAGTGGGGAAAAACTGTTTTTT
.,TRBJ1-6,.,TRBV3-1/TRBV3-2,CASSQGGGPLHF,TGTGCCAGCAGCCAAGGCGGTGGACCCCTCCACTTT
TRBD2,TRBJ2-1,.,TRBV24-1,CATSDRGLGGNNEQFF,TGTGCCACCAGTGATCGGGGACTAGGAGGGAACAATGAGCAGTTCTTC
.,TRBJ2-1,.,TRBV7-8,CASSINIGTALNEQFF,TGTGCCAGCAGCATCAACATCGGGACTGCATTGAATGAGCAGTTCTTC
.,TRBJ2-7,.,TRBV2,CASGPLQGYEQYF,TGTGCCAGCGGTCCCCTTCAGGGTTACGAGCAGTACTTC
TRBD2,TRBJ2-3,.,TRBV7-2,CASRSGTPTDTQYF,TGTGCCAGCAGGAGCGGGACGCCCACAGATACGCAGTATTTT